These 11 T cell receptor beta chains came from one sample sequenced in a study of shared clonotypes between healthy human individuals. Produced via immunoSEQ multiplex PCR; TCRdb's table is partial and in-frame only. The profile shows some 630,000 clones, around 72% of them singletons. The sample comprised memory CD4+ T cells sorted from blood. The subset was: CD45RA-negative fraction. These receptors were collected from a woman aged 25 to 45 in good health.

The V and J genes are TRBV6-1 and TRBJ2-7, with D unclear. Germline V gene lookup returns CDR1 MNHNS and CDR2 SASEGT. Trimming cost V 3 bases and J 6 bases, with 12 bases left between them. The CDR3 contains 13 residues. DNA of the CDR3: TGTGCCAGCAGTGATCTAAAGGTGTCCGAGCAGTACTTC. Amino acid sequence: CASSDLKVSEQYF.

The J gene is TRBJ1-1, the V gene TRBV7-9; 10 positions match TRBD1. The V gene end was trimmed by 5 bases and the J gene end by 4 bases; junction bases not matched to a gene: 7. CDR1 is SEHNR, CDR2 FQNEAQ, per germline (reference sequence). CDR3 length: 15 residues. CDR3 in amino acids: CASSPRDRGGTEAFF. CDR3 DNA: TGTGCCAGCAGCCCGAGGGACAGGGGCGGCACTGAAGCTTTCTTT.

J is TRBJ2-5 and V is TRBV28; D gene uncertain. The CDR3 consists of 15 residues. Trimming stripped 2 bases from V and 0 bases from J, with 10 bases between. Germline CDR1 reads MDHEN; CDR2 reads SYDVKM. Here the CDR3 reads CASSLSPGHQETQYF. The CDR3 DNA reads TGTGCCAGCAGTTTAAGCCCCGGGCACCAAGAGACCCAGTACTTC.

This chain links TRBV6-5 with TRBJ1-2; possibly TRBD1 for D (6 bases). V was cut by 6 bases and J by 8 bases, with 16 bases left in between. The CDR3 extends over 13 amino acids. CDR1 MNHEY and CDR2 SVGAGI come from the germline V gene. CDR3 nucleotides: TGTGCCAGCAGACTAACGGGGGCACAAGGCTACACCTTC. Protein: CASRLTGAQGYTF.

Written as DNA, the CDR3 is TGTGCCAGTAGTATAGATAGCGGGAGCGACTACACAGATACGCAGTATTTT. Translating gives CASSIDSGSDYTDTQYF. This chain joins TRBV19 and TRBJ2-3; 9 bases map to TRBD2. From germline, CDR1 is LNHDA and CDR2 SQIVND (reference sequence). V trimming: 0 bases; J trimming: 2 bases; junction bases outside the gene matches: 6. The CDR3 contains 17 residues. Using reference TRBV19 and TRBJ2-3 for the parts outside the CDR3, the full variable domain is DGGITQSPKYLFRKEGQNVTLSCEQNLNHDAMYWYRQDPGQGLRLIYYSQIVNDFQKGDIAEGYSVSREKKESFPLTVTSAQKNPTAFYLCASSIDSGSDYTDTQYFGPGTRLTVL.

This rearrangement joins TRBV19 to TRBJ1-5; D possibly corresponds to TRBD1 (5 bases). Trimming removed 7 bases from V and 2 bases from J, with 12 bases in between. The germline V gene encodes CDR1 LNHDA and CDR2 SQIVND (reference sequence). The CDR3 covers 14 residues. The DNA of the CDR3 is TGTGCCAGTACCTCGACGGGGGGCAATCAGCCCCAGCATTTT. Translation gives CASTSTGGNQPQHF.

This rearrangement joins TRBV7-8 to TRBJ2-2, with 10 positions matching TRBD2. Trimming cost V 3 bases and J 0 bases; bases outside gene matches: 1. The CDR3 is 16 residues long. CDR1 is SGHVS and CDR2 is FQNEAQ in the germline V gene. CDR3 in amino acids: CASSFLAGANTGELFF. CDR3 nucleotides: TGTGCCAGCAGCTTCCTAGCGGGAGCGAACACCGGGGAGCTGTTTTTT.

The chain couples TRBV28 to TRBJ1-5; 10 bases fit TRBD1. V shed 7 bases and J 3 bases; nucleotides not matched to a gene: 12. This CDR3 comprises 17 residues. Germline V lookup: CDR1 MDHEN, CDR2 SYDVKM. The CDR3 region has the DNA TGTGCCAGCACCGTCATGGGGACAGGGGTCTCCAATCAGCCCCAGCATTTT. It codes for CASTVMGTGVSNQPQHF. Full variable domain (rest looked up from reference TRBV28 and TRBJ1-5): DVKVTQSSRYLVKRTGEKVFLECVQDMDHENMFWYRQDPGLGLRLIYFSYDVKMKEKGDIPEGYSVSREKKERFSLILESASTNQTSMYLCASTVMGTGVSNQPQHFGDGTRLSIL.

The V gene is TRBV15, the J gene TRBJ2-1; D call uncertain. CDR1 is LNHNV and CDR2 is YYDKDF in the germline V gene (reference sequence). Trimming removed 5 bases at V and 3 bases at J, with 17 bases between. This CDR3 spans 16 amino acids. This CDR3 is CATSPPLAEIYNEQFF. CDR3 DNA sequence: TGTGCCACCAGCCCTCCGCTCGCGGAGATCTACAATGAGCAGTTCTTC.

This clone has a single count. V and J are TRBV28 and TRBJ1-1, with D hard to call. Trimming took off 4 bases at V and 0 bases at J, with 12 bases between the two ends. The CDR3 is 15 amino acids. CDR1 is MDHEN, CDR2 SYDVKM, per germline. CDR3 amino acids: CASSSSPPVNTEAFF. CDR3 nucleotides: TGTGCCAGCAGTTCTAGCCCCCCTGTGAACACTGAAGCTTTCTTT.

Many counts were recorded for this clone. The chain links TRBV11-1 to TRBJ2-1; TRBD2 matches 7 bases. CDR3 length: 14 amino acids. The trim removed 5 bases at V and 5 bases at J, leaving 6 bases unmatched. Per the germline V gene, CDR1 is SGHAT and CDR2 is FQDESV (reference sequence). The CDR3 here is CASSPTGGHNEQFF. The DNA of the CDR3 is TGTGCCAGCAGCCCAACGGGAGGCCACAATGAGCAGTTCTTC.